The sequence of this TCR beta chain was determined in a study of T cells after somatic rescue of genetic block. Trimming took off 5 bases at V and 0 bases at J, with 10 bases between the two ends. CDR3 length: 14 amino acids. Per germline, CDR1 LNHDA and CDR2 SQIVND (reference sequence). The repertoire was sequenced with immunoSEQ multiplex PCR; TCRdb's copy has only in-frame clones and lacks some. Found here are 100,000 to 120,000 clones, approximately 90% of them singletons; the top ten hold less than 1.5%. The sample consisted of peripheral blood mononuclear cells (PBMCs). The origin of this receptor is a woman aged 18 to 35. This chain links TRBV19 with TRBJ1-1, with D uncertain. The CDR3, as DNA: TGTGCCAGTAGTTTTGGAGGGATGAACACTGAAGCTTTCTTT. This translates into CASSFGGMNTEAFF.